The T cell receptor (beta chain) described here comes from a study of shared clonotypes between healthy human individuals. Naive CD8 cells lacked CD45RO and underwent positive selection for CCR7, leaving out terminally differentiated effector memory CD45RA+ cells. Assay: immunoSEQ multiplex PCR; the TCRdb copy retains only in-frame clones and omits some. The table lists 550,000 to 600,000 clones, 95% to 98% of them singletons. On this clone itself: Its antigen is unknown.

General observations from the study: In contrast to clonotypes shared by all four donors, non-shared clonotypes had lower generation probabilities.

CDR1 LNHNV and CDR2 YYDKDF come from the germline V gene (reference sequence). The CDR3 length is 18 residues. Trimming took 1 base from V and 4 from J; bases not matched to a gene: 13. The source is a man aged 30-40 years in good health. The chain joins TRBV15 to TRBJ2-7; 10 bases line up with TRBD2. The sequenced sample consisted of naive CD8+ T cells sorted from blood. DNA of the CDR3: TGTGCCACCAGCAGAGGCGGGGCTAGCGGGAGCTACCGGTACGAGCAGTACTTC. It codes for CATSRGGASGSYRYEQYF.